The 21 T cell receptor beta chains in this list originate from one sample, sequenced in a study of long-term antiretroviral therapy in people with HIV. Assay version v3.0 of immunoSEQ was used, and it was run at survey level. Some clones are missing from TCRdb's copy, which holds only in-frame ones; the method was immunoSEQ multiplex PCR. The sample records 20,000 to 25,000 clones, 81% being singletons. This sample comprised unsorted PBMCs, obtained 0.1 years before starting antiretroviral therapy. The receptors originated from a man aged 35-49 years with HIV.

Note on this clone: At one end, the junction sequence differs from germline, possibly due to a read error. The V call is TRBV7-7, the J call TRBJ2-5; D remains ambiguous. This CDR3 region has 15 residues. Germline V gene lookup returns CDR1 SSHAT and CDR2 FNYEAQ (reference sequence). CDR3 coding DNA: TGTGCTAGCAGCTTAGAATTATACTCCCAAGAGACCCAGTACTTC. It yields the protein CASSLELYSQETQYF.

J is TRBJ2-5 and V is TRBV4-3, with TRBD1 matching 7 bases. Germline CDR1 and CDR2: LGHNA and YSLEER. Losses at the gene ends were 0 bases for V and 3 bases for J; bases not matched to a gene: 10. The CDR3 contains 17 residues. In nucleotides, the CDR3 is TGCGCCAGCAGCCAAGATCTTAGGCCAGGGGGAAAAGAGACCCAGTACTTC. Amino acids: CASSQDLRPGGKETQYF.

The chain couples TRBV28 to TRBJ2-1; possibly TRBD1 for D (5 bases). Germline V lookup: CDR1 MDHEN, CDR2 SYDVKM. The CDR3 contains 14 residues. The V end was cut by 5 bases, the J end by 0 bases, with 8 bases between. CDR3 sequence reads: CASSVQASYNEQFF. The CDR3 bases are TGTGCCAGCAGTGTACAGGCCTCCTACAATGAGCAGTTCTTC. Filled out from reference TRBV28 and TRBJ2-1, the complete variable domain reads DVKVTQSSRYLVKRTGEKVFLECVQDMDHENMFWYRQDPGLGLRLIYFSYDVKMKEKGDIPEGYSVSREKKERFSLILESASTNQTSMYLCASSVQASYNEQFFGPGTRLTVL.

V gene TRBV14 combines with J gene TRBJ1-2; D remains unclear. From germline, CDR1 is SGHDN and CDR2 FVKESK. The V and J ends lost 1 base and 7 bases respectively, with 4 bases between them. The length of the CDR3 is 11 residues. The CDR3 sequence: CASSQAPGYTF. In DNA form, the CDR3 reads TGTGCCAGCAGCCAAGCACCTGGCTACACCTTC.

This chain connects TRBV9 to TRBJ1-4, with unresolved D. CDR1 is SGDLS, CDR2 YYNGEE, per germline. This CDR3 region has 14 residues. The germline V and J ends were trimmed by 0 bases and 3 bases, with 6 bases remaining between them. This chain's CDR3 is CASSVDTANEKLFF. The CDR3 nucleotides are TGTGCCAGCAGCGTAGATACCGCTAATGAAAAACTGTTTTTT.

The table lists this clone with a count of one. The rearrangement joins TRBV7-2 to TRBJ2-1, with TRBD2 matching over 10 bases. Losses at the gene ends were 6 bases for V and 2 bases for J; bases not matched to a gene: 4. This CDR3 contains 15 residues. Germline assignment: CDR1 SGHTA and CDR2 FQGNSA. CDR3 bases: TGTGCCAGCAGGACTACTAGCGGGGCCTACAATGAGCAGTTCTTC. This encodes CASRTTSGAYNEQFF.

The chain uses TRBV9 and TRBJ2-5; the D is unclear. The germline V gene has CDR1 SGDLS and CDR2 YYNGEE. With 3 bases removed from V and 4 bases from J, the gap between germline ends came to 22 bases. CDR3 length: 17 amino acids. The CDR3 loop is CASSAEGVWGIAETQYF. The CDR3 nucleotides read TGTGCCAGCAGCGCCGAAGGAGTTTGGGGTATAGCAGAGACCCAGTACTTC.

The chain is built from TRBV18 and TRBJ2-1; 9 nucleotides agree with TRBD2. This CDR3 contains 16 residues. With V trimmed by 3 bases and J by 7 bases, 10 bases remained unmatched. Germline assignment: CDR1 KGHSH and CDR2 LQKENI. The CDR3 DNA reads TGTGCCAGCTCACCCTACTTAGCGGGAGTGGGTAATGAGCAGTTCTTC. It encodes CASSPYLAGVGNEQFF.

The count of this clone is one. The rearrangement links TRBV30 to TRBJ1-4; D may be TRBD1 (6 bases). Deletions cut 0 bases from V and 8 bases from J, with 25 bases between. In germline, CDR1 is GTSNPN, CDR2 SVGIG (reference sequence). The CDR3 is made up of 18 amino acids. CDR3 region: CAWSVGPPRQDPREKLFF. Here the CDR3 DNA reads TGTGCCTGGAGTGTAGGCCCTCCTCGACAGGACCCTAGGGAAAAACTGTTTTTT.

The gene calls are TRBV28 and TRBJ1-1; D ambiguous. V gave up 6 bases and J gave up 4 bases, with 9 bases separating them. There are 12 residues in the CDR3. Germline CDR1 and CDR2: MDHEN and SYDVKM. The CDR3 sequence: CASRMGSTEAFF. CDR3 bases: TGTGCCAGCAGGATGGGGAGCACTGAAGCTTTCTTT. Variable domain in full (rest from reference TRBV28 and TRBJ1-1): DVKVTQSSRYLVKRTGEKVFLECVQDMDHENMFWYRQDPGLGLRLIYFSYDVKMKEKGDIPEGYSVSREKKERFSLILESASTNQTSMYLCASRMGSTEAFFGQGTRLTVV.

The rearrangement uses TRBV18 and TRBJ1-4, with 7 bases identical to TRBD1. Germline V gene data show CDR1 as KGHSH and CDR2 as LQKENI. V lost 2 bases and J lost 8; bases outside the gene matches: 5. This CDR3 region has 14 residues. CDR3 in amino acids: CASSPTGVEEKLFF. The CDR3 DNA reads as TGTGCCAGCTCACCAACAGGGGTAGAGGAAAAACTGTTTTTT. Using reference TRBV18 and TRBJ1-4 for the parts outside the CDR3, the full variable domain is NAGVMQNPRHLVRRRGQEARLRCSPMKGHSHVYWYRQLPEEGLKFMVYLQKENIIDESGMPKERFSAEFPKEGPSILRIQQVVRGDSAAYFCASSPTGVEEKLFFGSGTQLSVL.

This rearrangement joins TRBV7-2 to TRBJ2-2; possible D gene TRBD1, 6 bases. Trimming took off 11 bases at V and 4 bases at J, with 11 bases between the two ends. This CDR3 has 12 amino acids. Germline CDR1 SGHTA, CDR2 FQGNSA. In DNA form, the CDR3 reads TGTGCCGGACAGCCGGGCACCGGGGAGCTGTTTTTT. This gives the protein CAGQPGTGELFF.

The chain recombines TRBV7-2 with TRBJ2-7; 9 bases map to TRBD2. The CDR3 is 15 amino acids. V dropped 2 bases and J dropped 2; count of bases not matched to a gene: 4. The germline gives CDR1 SGHTA, CDR2 FQGNSA. The CDR3 nucleotides read TGTGCCAGCAGCTTATACGCGGGGGGGGCCTACGAGCAGTACTTC. It codes for CASSLYAGGAYEQYF.

The chain recombines TRBV5-4 with TRBJ1-1, with D possibly TRBD1 on 5 matching bases. The CDR3 loop spans 12 amino acids. The ends were cut back, 0 bases at V and 11 bases at J, with 11 bases in the middle. CDR1 SGHNT and CDR2 YYREEE come from the germline V gene (reference sequence). CDR3 in amino acids: CASSLDRWGAFF. The CDR3, as DNA: TGTGCCAGCAGCTTGGACAGGTGGGGCGCTTTCTTT.

The chain employs TRBV29-1 and TRBJ1-1, with TRBD1 as a possible D gene (5 bases). Germline V CDR1 and CDR2: SQVTM, ANQGSEA. This CDR3 region has 14 residues. Trimming removed 4 bases from V and 0 bases from J, with 12 bases in between. CDR3 region: CSVVRGGVNTEAFF. The CDR3 DNA reads TGCAGCGTTGTCCGTGGGGGAGTGAACACTGAAGCTTTCTTT.

This chain links TRBV15 with TRBJ2-2; possible D gene TRBD2, 6 bases. The CDR3 extends over 13 amino acids. Germline loops: CDR1 LNHNV, CDR2 YYDKDF (reference sequence). V was pared by 5 bases and J by 7 bases, with 11 bases between. CDR3 sequence reads: CATSGGTYGELFF. Written as DNA, the CDR3 is TGTGCCACCAGCGGCGGGACCTACGGGGAGCTGTTTTTT.

The CDR3 sequence: CASNGQANQPQHF. The CDR3 nucleotides read TGTGCCAGCAACGGACAGGCCAATCAGCCCCAGCATTTT. The rearrangement links TRBV2 to TRBJ1-5; 7 positions agree with TRBD1. The CDR3 runs to 13 residues. V was pared by 7 bases and J by 3 bases, with 3 bases of the junction left unmatched. Germline V CDR1 and CDR2: SNHLY, FYNNEI. The variable domain in full, with the rest retrieved from reference TRBV2 and TRBJ1-5, is EPEVTQTPSHQVTQMGQEVILRCVPISNHLYFYWYRQILGQKVEFLVSFYNNEISEKSEIFDDQFSVERPDGSNFTLKIRSTKLEDSAMYFCASNGQANQPQHFGDGTRLSIL.

The rearrangement uses TRBV2 and TRBJ2-2; no reliable D call. CDR3 length equals 15 residues. CDR1 and CDR2 from the germline V gene are SNHLY and FYNNEI. The germline V and J ends were trimmed by 8 bases and 7 bases, with 20 bases remaining between them. CDR3 residues: CASAPRRSPNGELFF. CDR3 nucleotide sequence: TGTGCCAGCGCTCCCCGCAGGTCCCCCAACGGGGAGCTGTTTTTT.

The chain links TRBV30 to TRBJ2-2, with 10 bases lining up with TRBD2. The CDR3 is 18 amino acids. Germline values: CDR1 GTSNPN, CDR2 SVGIG (reference sequence). V shed 1 base and J 0 bases; nucleotides not matched to a gene: 8. The CDR3 DNA reads TGTGCCTGGAGTGGAGTAGCGGGAGGCCTTACGAACACCGGGGAGCTGTTTTTT. Translation: CAWSGVAGGLTNTGELFF.

V gene TRBV19 combines with J gene TRBJ2-3, with 8 bases matching TRBD1. Germline CDR1 reads LNHDA; CDR2 reads SQIVND (reference sequence). The CDR3 is made up of 18 amino acids. Unmatched junction bases numbered 18, after V lost 6 bases and J lost 4 bases. The CDR3 region is CASRDTRDRPSISDTQYF. The CDR3 DNA is TGTGCCAGTAGGGATACCCGGGACAGGCCGTCCATCTCAGATACGCAGTATTTT.

The rearrangement links TRBV5-4 to TRBJ2-2; D possibly corresponds to TRBD2 (5 bases). Trimming removed 4 bases at V and 1 base at J, with 14 bases between. The CDR3 is made up of 16 amino acids. Germline CDR1 SGHNT, CDR2 YYREEE (reference sequence). The CDR3 DNA follows: TGTGCCAGCAGCCCAAGCGGAAGGCGGAACACCGGGGAGCTGTTTTTT. It encodes CASSPSGRRNTGELFF.